This TCR beta chain was recovered during a study of shared clonotypes between healthy human individuals. In the naive CD8 group, cells lacked CD45RO and were positively selected for CCR7, so terminally differentiated effector memory CD45RA+ cells were left out. Only in-frame clones appear in the TCRdb table, and some are missing; sequencing was by immunoSEQ multiplex PCR. Among over 2 million clones listed, about 94% were seen once. Germline V gene sequence: CDR1 SGDLS, CDR2 YYNGEE. V lost 8 bases and J lost 1, with 12 bases in between. The CDR3 covers 13 residues. This TCR came from a man aged 18-30 years in good health. Specimen: naive CD8+ T cells sorted from blood. The rearrangement joins TRBV9 to TRBJ1-2; no definite D call. The CDR3 loop is CASARGSNYGYTF. CDR3 nucleotides: TGTGCCAGTGCAAGAGGGAGTAACTATGGCTACACCTTC.